The 6 T cell receptor beta chains below come from one sample, sequenced in a study of T cell responses to AZD1222 COVID-19 vaccine. Assay used: immunoSEQ multiplex PCR; TCRdb lists only in-frame clones, some missing. The table includes 120,000 or so clones, around 83% detected once. The sample was peripheral blood, taken 28 days after the second AZD1222 dose. These receptors were collected from an adult who received the AZD1222 COVID-19 vaccine.

V and J are TRBV28 and TRBJ1-2; D call uncertain. CDR1 is MDHEN and CDR2 is SYDVKM in the germline V gene. The germline V and J ends were trimmed by 6 bases and 0 bases, with 11 bases remaining between them. The CDR3 is 14 amino acids. CDR3 protein: CASSSFASNYGYTF. The CDR3, as DNA: TGTGCCAGCAGCTCCTTCGCGTCTAACTATGGCTACACCTTC.

The genes are TRBV6-5 and TRBJ2-7; the D is unclear. The length of the CDR3 is 13 residues. V gave up 0 bases and J gave up 9 bases, with 12 bases separating them. The germline gives CDR1 MNHEY, CDR2 SVGAGI. The CDR3: CASSYSMGRAQYF. The DNA of the CDR3 is TGTGCCAGCAGTTACTCGATGGGCCGCGCGCAGTACTTC.

The rearrangement joins TRBV29-1 to TRBJ1-1; no reliable D call. Trimming took off 7 bases at V and 4 bases at J, with 13 bases between the two ends. The CDR3 length is 12 residues. CDR1 SQVTM and CDR2 ANQGSEA come from the germline V gene. In nucleotides, the CDR3 is TGCAGCGCCGGGGAAGAGGGCACTGAAGCTTTCTTT. Its protein is CSAGEEGTEAFF.

V gene TRBV7-2 combines with J gene TRBJ2-7, with TRBD2 identical over 12 bases. Germline values: CDR1 SGHTA, CDR2 FQGNSA. The V and J ends lost 1 base and 4 bases, in that order; junction bases with no gene match: 2. The CDR3 has 15 residues. CDR3 coding DNA: TGTGCCAGCAGCTTAGGGACTAGCGGGGTTTACGAGCAGTACTTC. It specifies CASSLGTSGVYEQYF.

V is TRBV12-3 or TRBV12-4 and J is TRBJ2-7; perhaps TRBD2 as D (6 bases). The V and J ends lost 7 bases and 8 bases respectively, with 12 bases between them. This CDR3 is 11 amino acids long. The CDR3 DNA is TGTGCCAGCACCTCCGGGACTCAGCAGTACTTC. This encodes CASTSGTQQYF.

The chain combines TRBV6-1 with TRBJ1-2; D is possibly TRBD1 (5 bases). The CDR3 has 14 amino acids. Germline CDR1 reads MNHNS; CDR2 reads SASEGT. Trimming shortened V by 3 bases and J by 4 bases, and 12 bases separated the two germline ends. The CDR3 DNA sequence: TGTGCCAGCAGTGATATTAGGACATTCTATGGCTACACCTTC. Protein product: CASSDIRTFYGYTF.